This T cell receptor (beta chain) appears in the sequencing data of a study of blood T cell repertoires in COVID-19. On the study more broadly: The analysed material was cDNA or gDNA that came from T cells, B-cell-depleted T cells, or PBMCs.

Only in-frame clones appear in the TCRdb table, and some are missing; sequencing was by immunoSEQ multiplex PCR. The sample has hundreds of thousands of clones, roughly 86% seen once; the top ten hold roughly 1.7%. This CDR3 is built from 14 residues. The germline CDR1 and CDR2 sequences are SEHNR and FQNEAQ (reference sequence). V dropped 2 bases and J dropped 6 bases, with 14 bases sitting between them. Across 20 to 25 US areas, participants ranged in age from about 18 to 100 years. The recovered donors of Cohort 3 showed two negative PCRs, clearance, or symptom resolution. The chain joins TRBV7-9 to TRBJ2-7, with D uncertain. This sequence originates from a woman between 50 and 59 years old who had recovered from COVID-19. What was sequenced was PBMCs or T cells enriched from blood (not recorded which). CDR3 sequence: CASSLFKSRPEQYF. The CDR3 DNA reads TGTGCCAGCAGCTTATTTAAGAGCCGCCCCGAGCAGTACTTC.